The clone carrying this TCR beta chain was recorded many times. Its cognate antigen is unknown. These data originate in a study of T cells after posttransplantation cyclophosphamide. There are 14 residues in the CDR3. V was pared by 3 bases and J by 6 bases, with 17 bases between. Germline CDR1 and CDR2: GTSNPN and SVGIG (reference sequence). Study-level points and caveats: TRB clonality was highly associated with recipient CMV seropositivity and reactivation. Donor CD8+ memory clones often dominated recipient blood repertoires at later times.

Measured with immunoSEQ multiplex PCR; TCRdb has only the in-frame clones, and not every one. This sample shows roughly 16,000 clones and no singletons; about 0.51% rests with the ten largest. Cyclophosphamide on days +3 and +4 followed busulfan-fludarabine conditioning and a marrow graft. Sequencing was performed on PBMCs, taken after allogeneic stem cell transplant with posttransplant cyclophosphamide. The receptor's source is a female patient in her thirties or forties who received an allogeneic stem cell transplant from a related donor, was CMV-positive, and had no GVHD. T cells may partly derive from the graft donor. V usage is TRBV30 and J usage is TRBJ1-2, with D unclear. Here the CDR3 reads CAWRLAEAPNGYTF. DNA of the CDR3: TGTGCCTGGAGGTTGGCAGAGGCCCCCAATGGCTACACCTTC.